This TCR beta chain was documented in a study of beta chain features in type 1 diabetes. Study information: Cell yields, gender and age were comparable in patients and healthy donors. The number of sorted cells examined across all samples was around 99 million.

Investigators reverse transcribed all isolated RNA, so they sequenced expressed TCRB transcripts. Clones were sequenced by immunoSEQ multiplex PCR, and TCRdb holds only the in-frame ones, with some missing. The sample contains fewer than 65,000 clones, approximately 62% of which appear only once. The CDR3 spans 14 residues. V was clipped by 5 bases and J by 2 bases, with 12 bases between them. Per germline, CDR1 LGHNT and CDR2 FRNRAP. Central memory, naive, regulatory and stem cell-like memory CD4+ cells were sorted by CD45RO/CCR7/CD25/CD127/CD95/CD27. All sorted populations exceeded 95% purity. Sequencing was performed on Tregs from blood. The genes are TRBV12-5 and TRBJ2-5, with a possible D match to TRBD1 (6 bases). This TCR was sampled from a woman under 30 in good health. This CDR3 is CASGPGQPQETQYF. The CDR3 nucleotides read TGTGCTAGTGGTCCCGGACAGCCGCAAGAGACCCAGTACTTC.